One sample yielded the 21 T cell receptor beta chains listed below, sequenced in a study of T-cell memory formation after mild COVID-19. TCRdb fed the 5' RACE reads into MiXCR, producing one record per CDR3 protein. Among 92,000 or so distinct CDR3 sequences listed, over 12% were seen once. Sequencing was carried out using PBMCs or a T cell subset sorted from them (not recorded which). All receptors come from a man in his late teens or twenties who had mild COVID-19 (a few samples of this study predate the infection). Cell type and time point are not known.

The table lists this clonotype with a few counts. The CDR3 sequence is CSAITGASNYGYTF. The CDR3, as DNA: TGCAGTGCCATAACAGGGGCCTCTAACTATGGCTACACCTTC. The V and J genes are TRBV20-1 and TRBJ1-2; 7 positions match TRBD1. Trimming cost V 6 bases and J 0 bases; bases outside gene matches: 7. The V gene's germline CDR1 is DFQATT and CDR2 SNEGSKA (reference sequence). The CDR3 is made up of 14 amino acids.

This rearrangement joins TRBV18 to TRBJ1-5; unclear D gene. The CDR3 covers 16 residues. The V and J ends lost 0 bases and 0 bases respectively, with 9 bases between them. Germline-derived CDR1 and CDR2 are KGHSH and LQKENI. The CDR3 DNA follows: TGTGCCAGCTCACCACCTGAGATCTATAGCAATCAGCCCCAGCATTTT. Translated: CASSPPEIYSNQPQHF.

The gene calls are TRBV4-1 and TRBJ2-1, with 7 bases that match TRBD2. The germline CDR1 and CDR2 sequences are MGHRA and YSYEKL. This CDR3 is 17 amino acids long. V lost 7 bases to trimming and J lost 0 bases; unmatched junction nucleotides: 12. The CDR3 DNA reads as TGCGCCAGCACTACCCGATTGGGGGGGTCCTCCTACAATGAGCAGTTCTTC. Translating it yields CASTTRLGGSSYNEQFF.

The chain recombines TRBV28 with TRBJ2-7; the D is unclear. This CDR3 region has 13 residues. Germline CDR1 MDHEN, CDR2 SYDVKM. V lost 2 bases and J 5 bases, leaving 10 bases between the germline ends. The CDR3 region has the DNA TGTGCCAGCAGTTTAGGCAGGCGAAACGAGCAGTACGTC. Its translation is CASSLGRRNEQYV.

This sequence joins TRBV12-5 and TRBJ2-2, with a tentative D call TRBD1 (6 bases). CDR3 length: 18 residues. Per the germline V gene, CDR1 is LGHNT and CDR2 is FRNRAP. Trimming stripped 4 bases from V and 4 bases from J, with 22 bases between. The CDR3, as DNA: TGTGCTAGTGGTTCGAGGACGTGGACAGTTGGGGTCACCGGGGAGCTGTTTTTT. It is translated as CASGSRTWTVGVTGELFF.

This clonotype has at least ten counts. The chain combines TRBV29-1 with TRBJ2-5; TRBD1 matches 9 bases. Germline V CDR1 and CDR2: SQVTM, ANQGSEA. The V gene end was trimmed by 8 bases and the J gene end by 4 bases; junction bases not matched to a gene: 11. This CDR3 contains 14 residues. The CDR3 nucleotides read TGCAGCATAATCCTCCCGGGACAGGGAGAGACCCAGTACTTC. Its protein product is CSIILPGQGETQYF.

The sample holds many counts of this clonotype. The chain uses TRBV4-3 and TRBJ2-2, with a weak D call TRBD2 (5 bases). Germline V gene sequence: CDR1 LGHNA, CDR2 YSLEER. Trimming stripped 2 bases from V and 1 base from J, with 11 bases between. The CDR3 length is 16 residues. Here the CDR3 DNA reads TGCGCCAGCAGCCAATGGGCCCGGGAGAACACCGGGGAGCTGTTTTTT. Its protein is CASSQWARENTGELFF.

The chain combines TRBV27 with TRBJ1-1, with TRBD1 matching 10 bases. The germline V gene encodes CDR1 MNHEY and CDR2 SMNVEV (reference sequence). CDR3 length: 15 residues. V lost 6 bases to trimming and J lost 10 bases; unmatched junction nucleotides: 14. The CDR3 nucleotides are TGTGCCAGCAGCCCTTCCGGGACAGGGGCGCGAGGAGCTTTCTTT. Protein product: CASSPSGTGARGAFF.

The gene calls are TRBV2 and TRBJ2-7; D unresolved. The CDR3 is 15 residues long. The germline V gene has CDR1 SNHLY and CDR2 FYNNEI. V lost 4 bases and J lost 3, with 16 bases in between. CDR3 protein: CASSGPLSVGYEQYF. The CDR3 DNA follows: TGTGCCAGCAGTGGTCCCCTCTCGGTGGGCTACGAGCAGTACTTC.

There are many counts of this clonotype. The chain joins TRBV6-6 to TRBJ1-5; 7 nucleotides align to TRBD1. V shed 3 bases and J 7 bases; nucleotides not matched to a gene: 3. This CDR3 region has 13 residues. The germline V gene encodes CDR1 MNHNY and CDR2 SVGAGI (reference sequence). Here the CDR3 DNA reads TGTGCCAGCAGTTATCAGGGGGGACAGCCCCAGCATTTT. Translation gives CASSYQGGQPQHF.

The chain recombines TRBV12-3 or TRBV12-4 with TRBJ2-4; the match to TRBD1 covers 8 bases. V was pared by 6 bases and J by 4 bases, with 5 bases of the junction left unmatched. This CDR3 is built from 14 residues. CDR3 amino acids: CASSGQGIKNIQYF. CDR3 DNA: TGTGCCAGCAGCGGACAGGGCATAAAAAACATTCAGTACTTC.

The chain employs TRBV20-1 and TRBJ1-5; 8 bases fit TRBD1. With V trimmed by 0 bases and J by 4 bases, 2 bases remained unmatched. The CDR3 consists of 14 residues. The germline CDR1 and CDR2 sequences are DFQATT and SNEGSKA (reference sequence). The CDR3 reads CSARDRTGNQPQHF. CDR3 sequence (DNA): TGCAGTGCTAGAGATCGGACAGGGAATCAGCCCCAGCATTTT.

For the CDR3, the DNA is TGTGCCAGCAGCTTGGACAGTGATAGCAATCAGCCCCAGCATTTT. Amino acids: CASSLDSDSNQPQHF. The chain is built from TRBV7-9 and TRBJ1-5; possible D gene TRBD1, 6 bases. The CDR3 runs to 15 residues. The germline V gene has CDR1 SEHNR and CDR2 FQNEAQ (reference sequence). V lost 3 bases, J lost 0 bases, and 9 bases lay in between.

In its sample, this clonotype was seen a few times. CDR3 amino acids: CASSQAGRGTTDTQYF. The DNA of the CDR3 is TGCGCCAGCAGCCAAGCAGGACGTGGGACCACAGATACGCAGTATTTT. The chain joins TRBV4-3 to TRBJ2-3; D is possibly TRBD1 or TRBD2 (5 bases each). Germline CDR1 LGHNA, CDR2 YSLEER. This CDR3 has 16 residues. V dropped 1 base and J dropped 2 bases, with 13 bases sitting between them.

This clonotype was picked up a small number of times. The chain joins TRBV28 to TRBJ1-3; weak D call: TRBD1 (6 bases). The germline V gene encodes CDR1 MDHEN and CDR2 SYDVKM. Trimming removed 5 bases at V and 4 bases at J, with 12 bases between. CDR3 length: 14 residues. The CDR3 DNA follows: TGTGCCAGCAGTCATCAGGGGCTCGGAAACACCATATATTTT. This codes for CASSHQGLGNTIYF. The full variable domain, its missing parts supplied by reference TRBV28 and TRBJ1-3, is DVKVTQSSRYLVKRTGEKVFLECVQDMDHENMFWYRQDPGLGLRLIYFSYDVKMKEKGDIPEGYSVSREKKERFSLILESASTNQTSMYLCASSHQGLGNTIYFGEGSWLTVV.

The chain combines TRBV6-5 with TRBJ1-2; TRBD1 might be the D (5 bases). The V end lost 2 bases, the J end lost 8 bases, and 18 bases lay between the germline ends. The CDR3 runs to 15 residues. From germline, CDR1 is MNHEY and CDR2 SVGAGI. The CDR3 here is CASSYRDSERGGYTF. DNA for the CDR3: TGTGCCAGCAGTTACCGGGACTCGGAGAGAGGAGGCTACACCTTC.

The chain recombines TRBV20-1 with TRBJ2-7, with 7 bases aligning to TRBD2. V shed 6 bases and J 4 bases; nucleotides not matched to a gene: 12. Germline V gene sequence: CDR1 DFQATT, CDR2 SNEGSKA (reference sequence). CDR3 length equals 14 residues. CDR3 residues: CSAQLGDYVYEQYF. For the CDR3, the DNA is TGCAGTGCCCAGCTCGGGGACTACGTTTACGAGCAGTACTTC.

V gene TRBV21-1 combines with J gene TRBJ1-1; TRBD1, the D gene given by the table, was not confirmed from the DNA. TRBV21-1 is termed a pseudogene. This CDR3 has 12 amino acids. CDR3 region: CASSNSPDQAFF. Here the CDR3 DNA reads TGTGCCAGCAGCAATTCCCCGGACCAAGCTTTCTTT.

CDR3: CASSQGLGALPSAQYF. CDR3 in DNA: TGTGCCAGCAGCCAAGGGTTGGGGGCCCTACCTTCGGCCCAGTACTTC. J is TRBJ2-5 and V is TRBV4-2, with a tentative D call TRBD1 (6 bases). Per germline, CDR1 LGHNA and CDR2 YNFKEQ. The CDR3 covers 16 residues. V lost 1 base and J 9 bases, leaving 21 bases between the germline ends.

This clonotype was observed many times. The CDR3 nucleotides are TGCGCCAGCAGTGAAGGGGGGCCGACAGATACGCAGTATTTT. It translates to CASSEGGPTDTQYF. The V call is TRBV10-2, the J call TRBJ2-3; tentatively, D is TRBD1 or TRBD2 (6 bases each). This CDR3 has 14 residues. The ends were cut back, 3 bases at V and 3 bases at J, with 10 bases in the middle. Germline values: CDR1 WSHSY, CDR2 SAAADI.

The rearrangement links TRBV20-1 to TRBJ2-7; 8 positions agree with TRBD2. Germline lookup yields CDR1 DFQATT and CDR2 SNEGSKA (reference sequence). V lost 3 bases, J lost 7 bases, and 8 bases stayed unmatched. This CDR3 has 13 residues. The CDR3 DNA follows: TGCAGTGCTAGTGCTTGGCGGGGGGATGAGCAGTACTTC. Translation gives CSASAWRGDEQYF.